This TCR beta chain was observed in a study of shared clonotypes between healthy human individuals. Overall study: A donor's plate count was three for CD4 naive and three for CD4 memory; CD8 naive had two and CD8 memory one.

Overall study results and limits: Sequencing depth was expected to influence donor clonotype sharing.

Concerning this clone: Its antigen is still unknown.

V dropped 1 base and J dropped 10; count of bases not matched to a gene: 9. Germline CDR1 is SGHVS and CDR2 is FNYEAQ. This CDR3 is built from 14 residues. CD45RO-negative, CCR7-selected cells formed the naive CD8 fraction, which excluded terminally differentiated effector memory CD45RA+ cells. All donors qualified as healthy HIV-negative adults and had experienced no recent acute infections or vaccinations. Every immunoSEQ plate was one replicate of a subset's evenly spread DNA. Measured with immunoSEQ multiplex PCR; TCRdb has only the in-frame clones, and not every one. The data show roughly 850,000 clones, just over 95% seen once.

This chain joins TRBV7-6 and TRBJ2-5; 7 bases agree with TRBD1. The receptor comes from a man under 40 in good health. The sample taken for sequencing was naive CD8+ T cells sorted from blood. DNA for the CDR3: TGTGCCAGCAGCTTAGGGGACAGACATCTGGGCCAGTACTTC. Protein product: CASSLGDRHLGQYF.